The 19 T cell receptor beta chains listed next were all sequenced from one sample in a study of cytomegalovirus exposure and HLA in healthy donors. Researchers ran the PCR with 60 Vbeta and 13 Jbeta primers. Generated by immunoSEQ multiplex PCR, the TCRdb table keeps only in-frame clones and is missing some. The repertoire holds some 100,000 clones, with about 76% as singletons. Sequences were obtained from PBMCs. The receptors come from a woman aged 40 to 49 in good health and CMV-seropositive.

V is TRBV5-4 and J is TRBJ2-5; tentatively, D is TRBD2 (6 bases). The germline gives CDR1 SGHNT, CDR2 YYREEE (reference sequence). This CDR3 region has 16 residues. Trimming left V 1 base short and J 0 bases short, with 13 bases between. CDR3 sequence: CASSLWAGTYQETQYF. DNA for the CDR3: TGTGCCAGCAGCTTGTGGGCGGGGACGTACCAAGAGACCCAGTACTTC.

This chain links TRBV29-1 with TRBJ1-1; 9 bases match TRBD1. CDR3 size: 14 residues. Germline loops: CDR1 SQVTM, CDR2 ANQGSEA. V lost 5 bases, J lost 3 bases, and 7 bases stayed unmatched. This chain's CDR3 is CSVPRQGVYTEAFF. For the CDR3, the DNA is TGCAGCGTTCCCCGACAGGGGGTATACACTGAAGCTTTCTTT.

The V call is TRBV30, the J call TRBJ2-7, with a tentative D call TRBD1 (6 bases). CDR1 is GTSNPN, CDR2 SVGIG, per germline (reference sequence). The CDR3 totals 14 residues. Trimming removed 0 bases from V and 2 bases from J, with 11 bases in between. The CDR3 is CAWSVVTGPYEQYF. The CDR3 nucleotides read TGTGCCTGGAGTGTAGTTACAGGGCCCTACGAGCAGTACTTC.

The rearrangement uses TRBV5-1 and TRBJ2-5, with 7 bases aligning to TRBD1. V dropped 4 bases and J dropped 2; count of bases not matched to a gene: 5. The V gene's germline CDR1 is SGHRS and CDR2 YFSETQ. CDR3 length: 14 residues. CDR3 residues: CASSAGTAQETQYF. The CDR3 nucleotides read TGCGCCAGCAGCGCCGGGACAGCTCAAGAGACCCAGTACTTC.

The chain couples TRBV6-1 to TRBJ2-7; maybe TRBD1 (6 bases). The CDR3 totals 11 residues. V lost 7 bases to trimming and J lost 5 bases, with 9 bases between them. Germline CDR1 is MNHNS and CDR2 is SASEGT. CDR3 region: CASNRVHEQYF. In DNA, the CDR3 is TGTGCCAGCAACAGGGTCCACGAGCAGTACTTC.

The chain joins TRBV7-6 to TRBJ1-1; TRBD1 matches at 8 bases. Germline CDR1 SGHVS, CDR2 FNYEAQ. With 3 bases clipped from V and 1 base from J, the junction kept 10 bases outside the gene matches. This CDR3 has 17 residues. CDR3 sequence: CASSFQRTGLKNTEAFF. As DNA, the CDR3 is TGTGCCAGCAGCTTCCAAAGGACAGGGCTTAAGAACACTGAAGCTTTCTTT.

This chain uses TRBV7-2 with TRBJ1-1; D remains unclear. The CDR3 covers 13 residues. Germline V CDR1 and CDR2: SGHTA, FQGNSA. Trimming removed 5 bases at V and 1 base at J, with 8 bases between. The CDR3 bases are TGTGCCAGCAGCCCCCCCAAGAACACTGAAGCTTTCTTT. It codes for CASSPPKNTEAFF. Full variable domain (missing parts from reference TRBV7-2 and TRBJ1-1): GAGVSQSPSNKVTEKGKDVELRCDPISGHTALYWYRQSLGQGLEFLIYFQGNSAPDKSGLPSDRFSAERTGGSVSTLTIQRTQQEDSAVYLCASSPPKNTEAFFGQGTRLTVV.

The CDR3 spells CASTTGTGGRDTQYF. CDR3 DNA sequence: TGTGCCAGCACCACGGGCACGGGGGGGCGGGATACGCAGTATTTT. The V gene is TRBV7-2, the J gene TRBJ2-3, with TRBD2 identical over 8 bases. CDR1 is SGHTA, CDR2 FQGNSA, per germline. This CDR3 region has 15 residues. Trimming at V came to 7 bases and at J to 6 bases, leaving 12 bases not matched to a gene.

This sequence joins TRBV19 and TRBJ1-4, with 7 bases fitting TRBD1. Per germline, CDR1 LNHDA and CDR2 SQIVND (reference sequence). J gave up 8 bases and V 4 bases, and 10 bases lay outside the gene matches. CDR3 size: 15 residues. The CDR3: CASSTDRAGLEKLFF. CDR3 nucleotide sequence: TGTGCCAGTAGTACCGACAGGGCTGGATTGGAAAAACTGTTTTTT.

This chain connects TRBV6-5 to TRBJ2-5; 7 bases align to TRBD1. The CDR3 length is 12 residues. Germline CDR1 is MNHEY and CDR2 is SVGAGI. The ends lost 5 bases at V and 4 bases at J; junction bases unmatched: 1. CDR3 sequence reads: CASSRQGETQYF. The CDR3 nucleotides read TGTGCCAGCAGTAGACAGGGAGAGACCCAGTACTTC.

This chain connects TRBV6-4 to TRBJ2-3; a weak D match, TRBD2 (5 bases). Trimming pared 2 bases from V and 4 bases from J, leaving 7 bases between. The germline gives CDR1 MRHNA, CDR2 SNTAGT. This CDR3 is built from 13 residues. The CDR3 bases are TGTGCCAGCAGTGACGGACTTTCAGATACGCAGTATTTT. Protein sequence: CASSDGLSDTQYF.

The rearrangement joins TRBV5-6 to TRBJ2-1; the match to TRBD2 covers 7 bases. This CDR3 comprises 15 residues. CDR1 and CDR2 (germline): SGHDT, YYEEEE. V gave up 6 bases and J gave up 8 bases; unmatched junction bases: 14. CDR3 protein: CASIPAGDGWHEQFF. CDR3 in DNA: TGTGCCAGCATCCCTGCGGGGGACGGTTGGCATGAGCAGTTCTTC. Drawing the rest from reference TRBV5-6 and TRBJ2-1, the complete variable domain is DAGVTQSPTHLIKTRGQQVTLRCSPKSGHDTVSWYQQALGQGPQFIFQYYEEEERQRGNFPDRFSGHQFPNYSSELNVNALLLGDSALYLCASIPAGDGWHEQFFGPGTRLTVL.

The chain carries TRBV19 and TRBJ1-4, with 8 bases fitting TRBD1. The germline V gene has CDR1 LNHDA and CDR2 SQIVND (reference sequence). This CDR3 region has 13 residues. The V and J ends lost 6 bases and 7 bases, in that order; junction bases with no gene match: 4. The CDR3 DNA is TGTGCCAGTAGAAGACAGGGGAGTGAAAAACTGTTTTTT. Residues: CASRRQGSEKLFF.

In its sample, this clone was seen a few times. The chain joins TRBV5-1 to TRBJ1-1; maybe TRBD1 (5 bases). CDR1 SGHRS and CDR2 YFSETQ come from the germline V gene. This CDR3 comprises 15 residues. V lost 0 bases, J lost 1 base, and 10 bases lay in between. This chain's CDR3 is CASSLDGGWNTEAFF. The DNA of the CDR3 is TGCGCCAGCAGCTTGGACGGGGGGTGGAACACTGAAGCTTTCTTT.

This chain joins TRBV11-2 and TRBJ2-1; tentative D call: TRBD1 (5 bases). Between the trimmed V and J ends, which lost 5 bases and 6 bases, there was a span of 14 bases. The CDR3 runs to 14 residues. From germline, CDR1 is SGHAT and CDR2 FQNNGV. The DNA of the CDR3 is TGTGCCAGCAGCCCCAGGGTTGAATTCAATGAGCAGTTCTTC. This gives the protein CASSPRVEFNEQFF. Full variable domain (outside the CDR3, taken from reference TRBV11-2 and TRBJ2-1): EAGVAQSPRYKIIEKRQSVAFWCNPISGHATLYWYQQILGQGPKLLIQFQNNGVVDDSQLPKDRFSAERLKGVDSTLKIQPAKLEDSAVYLCASSPRVEFNEQFFGPGTRLTVL.

The chain recombines TRBV5-1 with TRBJ1-2; D gene ambiguous. V gave up 0 bases and J gave up 7 bases, with 16 bases separating them. The CDR3 contains 15 residues. Germline assignment: CDR1 SGHRS and CDR2 YFSETQ. The CDR3 DNA reads TGCGCCAGCAGCTTGGAGAGGGCCGTCCTCGGTGGCTACACCTTC. As protein: CASSLERAVLGGYTF.

This clone was counted only a few times. V gene TRBV29-1 combines with J gene TRBJ2-3, with 7 bases fitting TRBD1. CDR3 length: 15 amino acids. The germline V gene has CDR1 SQVTM and CDR2 ANQGSEA. The ends lost 6 bases at V and 0 bases at J; junction bases unmatched: 9. The DNA for the CDR3 is TGCAGCGTGGAGCCGACAGGGATTAGCACAGATACGCAGTATTTT. Residues: CSVEPTGISTDTQYF.

The chain is built from TRBV19 and TRBJ2-7, with 10 bases matching TRBD1. The ends lost 5 bases at V and 4 bases at J; junction bases unmatched: 8. Germline CDR1 LNHDA, CDR2 SQIVND (reference sequence). CDR3 length: 15 amino acids. DNA of the CDR3: TGTGCCAGTAGTCCCTCAGGACAGGGGGATTACGAGCAGTACTTC. Amino acid sequence: CASSPSGQGDYEQYF.

This rearrangement joins TRBV4-1 to TRBJ1-5, with 8 bases fitting TRBD1. This CDR3 has 14 amino acids. Germline V gene sequence: CDR1 MGHRA, CDR2 YSYEKL. The junction had 8 bases not matched to a gene; V was cut back by 5 bases and J by 8 bases. The CDR3 DNA follows: TGCGCCAGCAGCGAACGACAGGGGTTGGAGCCCCAGCATTTT. As protein: CASSERQGLEPQHF.